What follows are 22 T cell receptor beta chains derived from one specimen sequenced in a study of identical twins. TCRdb redid the calling of the 5' RACE reads with MiXCR, one entry per CDR3 protein. The data contain 200,000 or so distinct CDR3 sequences, approximately 8.3% of them singletons. These data were also reused for a study on yellow fever vaccine responses in identical twins.

Sequencing was performed on memory (CD45RO+) T cells sorted from blood. Source of these receptors: a young woman in good health.

This clonotype was counted a few times. The chain uses TRBV30 and TRBJ2-3; D gene uncertain. There are 16 residues in the CDR3. V was pared by 3 bases and J by 0 bases, with 16 bases between. Germline CDR1 is GTSNPN and CDR2 is SVGIG (reference sequence). CDR3 sequence reads: CAWSVTAPRSTDTQYF. The CDR3 nucleotides read TGTGCCTGGAGCGTAACAGCACCTCGCAGCACAGATACGCAGTATTTT.

This clonotype was seen a handful of times. The chain combines TRBV7-9 with TRBJ2-5; D is undetermined. V was cut by 4 bases and J by 2 bases, with 14 bases left in between. Germline CDR1 SEHNR, CDR2 FQNEAQ (reference sequence). The CDR3 has 15 amino acids. In DNA form, the CDR3 reads TGTGCCAGCAGCTCAAATACAGTGTTTCAAGAGACCCAGTACTTC. It codes for CASSSNTVFQETQYF.

In the case of this clonotype: This may be a read error, as it is one base from a much larger clone. The chain has TRBV25-1 and TRBJ2-2; 11 nucleotides match TRBD1. The CDR3 runs 13 residues. Germline loops: CDR1 MGHDK, CDR2 SYGVNS. The junction had 5 bases not matched to a gene; V was cut back by 7 bases and J by 10 bases. In DNA form, the CDR3 reads TGTGCCAGCACCGGACAGGGGGCCGCGGAGCTGTTTTTT. This codes for CASTGQGAAELFF. Full variable domain (rest looked up from reference TRBV25-1 and TRBJ2-2): EADIYQTPRYLVIGTGKKITLECSQTMGHDKMYWYQQDPGMELHLIHYSYGVNSTEKGDLSSESTVSRIRTEHFPLTLESARPSHTSQYLCASTGQGAAELFFGEGSRLTVL.

In this sample, this clonotype turned up a few times. The chain couples TRBV20-1 to TRBJ2-1; 9 bases align to TRBD2. CDR1 is DFQATT, CDR2 SNEGSKA, per germline (reference sequence). V shed 3 bases and J 6 bases; nucleotides not matched to a gene: 6. The CDR3 covers 14 residues. The CDR3 DNA reads as TGCAGTGCTAGTTATCTAGCGGGATCCAATGAGCAGTTCTTC. The encoded protein is CSASYLAGSNEQFF.

The table lists this clonotype with a few counts. The V and J genes are TRBV5-1 and TRBJ2-7; TRBD1 might be the D (6 bases). The length of the CDR3 is 15 residues. CDR1 SGHRS and CDR2 YFSETQ come from the germline V gene. V was pared by 4 bases and J by 1 base, with 15 bases between. CDR3 nucleotides: TGCGCCAGCAGCCCAGGGGCCGCTATTTCCTACGAGCAGTACTTC. Translation gives CASSPGAAISYEQYF.

Worth noting for this clonotype: It may be a read error: a sequence one base away is much more abundant. V usage is TRBV15 and J usage is TRBJ2-3; no clear D. The CDR3 is made up of 16 amino acids. CDR1 and CDR2 from the germline V gene are LNHNV and YYDKDF (reference sequence). Deletions cut 3 bases from V and 2 bases from J, with 15 bases between. CDR3 loop: CATSRTKKASTDTQYF. CDR3 nucleotides: TGTGCCACCAGCAGGACGAAAAAAGCATCCACAGATACGCAGTATTTT.

This clonotype was detected ten times or more. J is TRBJ2-7 and V is TRBV29-1, with 7 nucleotides matching TRBD2. The J segment lost 3 bases and the V segment lost 4 bases, leaving 6 bases of the junction unmatched. Germline loops: CDR1 SQVTM, CDR2 ANQGSEA. CDR3 length equals 13 residues. Written as DNA, the CDR3 is TGCAGCGTTGTTGAGTCTAGCGGCTACGAGCAGTACTTC. It encodes CSVVESSGYEQYF.

The table lists this clonotype with a few counts. V gene TRBV6-5 combines with J gene TRBJ2-7, with D hard to call. The CDR3 covers 15 residues. V lost 0 bases, J lost 5 bases, and 14 bases lay in between. Per the germline V gene, CDR1 is MNHEY and CDR2 is SVGAGI. DNA for the CDR3: TGTGCCAGCAGTTACTCGATGGGCAGGCGAGACGAGCAGTACTTC. This translates into CASSYSMGRRDEQYF.

This clonotype was seen at least ten times. The chain carries TRBV10-3 and TRBJ2-1; 7 bases fit TRBD2. Germline V gene lookup returns CDR1 ENHRY and CDR2 SYGVKD. The CDR3 has 14 amino acids. V gave up 6 bases and J gave up 2 bases; unmatched junction bases: 4. The CDR3: CAISAGDAYNEQFF. CDR3 in DNA: TGTGCCATCAGCGCGGGAGACGCCTACAATGAGCAGTTCTTC.

This sequence joins TRBV11-2 and TRBJ2-1; maybe TRBD1 (5 bases). V was trimmed by 5 bases and J by 2 bases, leaving 19 bases between them. From germline, CDR1 is SGHAT and CDR2 FQNNGV. The CDR3 totals 17 residues. The CDR3 region is CASSPRPPGLAYNEQFF. The CDR3 bases are TGTGCCAGCAGCCCGCGGCCCCCAGGGCTGGCCTACAATGAGCAGTTCTTC.

This clonotype was observed a few times. The rearrangement uses TRBV4-2 and TRBJ2-1; weak D call: TRBD1 (7 bases). The germline gives CDR1 LGHNA, CDR2 YNFKEQ. The CDR3 spans 15 residues. V was clipped by 0 bases and J by 5 bases, with 11 bases between them. This CDR3 reads CASSQDAGQNNEQFF. The CDR3 DNA follows: TGTGCCAGCAGCCAAGACGCGGGACAGAACAATGAGCAGTTCTTC.

The rearrangement joins TRBV10-3 to TRBJ2-5, with TRBD1 as a possible D gene (6 bases). Trimming cost V 1 base and J 5 bases, with 8 bases left between them. The CDR3 consists of 13 residues. Germline values: CDR1 ENHRY, CDR2 SYGVKD. The CDR3 nucleotides read TGTGCCATCAGTGAGTACAGGGAGGAGACCCAGTACTTC. Its protein is CAISEYREETQYF.

The chain recombines TRBV28 with TRBJ2-6; 8 bases agree with TRBD1. The CDR3 extends over 16 amino acids. V shed 5 bases and J 4 bases; nucleotides not matched to a gene: 7. CDR1 MDHEN and CDR2 SYDVKM come from the germline V gene. The CDR3: CASSGQGALGANVLTF. The DNA for the CDR3 is TGTGCCAGCAGTGGGCAGGGGGCGCTGGGGGCCAACGTCCTGACTTTC.

This clonotype came up many times. The V call is TRBV7-2, the J call TRBJ2-3; 10 bases map to TRBD2. The CDR3 extends over 16 amino acids. V gave up 5 bases and J gave up 3 bases; unmatched junction bases: 8. The germline V gene encodes CDR1 SGHTA and CDR2 FQGNSA. DNA for the CDR3: TGTGCCAGCAGCAAGGGGATTAGCGGGAGGACAGATACGCAGTATTTT. It yields the protein CASSKGISGRTDTQYF.

A few counts support this clonotype. The junction and the germline gene differ at one end; a read error may be behind it. CDR3 amino acids: CASTEGGMQASYGYTF. The CDR3 DNA reads TGTGCCAGCACTGAAGGGGGAATGCAGGCCTCATATGGCTACACCTTC. The chain carries TRBV6-1 and TRBJ1-2; a weak D match, TRBD1 (6 bases). The germline CDR1 and CDR2 sequences are MNHNS and SASEGT. The CDR3 is 16 residues long.

This clonotype occurred a few times. V is TRBV3-1 and J is TRBJ1-1, with D possibly matching TRBD1 (5 bases). The germline V and J ends were trimmed by 7 bases and 3 bases, with 12 bases remaining between them. The CDR3 runs 13 residues. CDR1 and CDR2 (germline): LGHDT, YNNKEL (reference sequence). The CDR3 DNA is TGTGCCAGCACCCTGGGGGGGTACACTGAAGCTTTCTTT. Translation: CASTLGGYTEAFF.

This clonotype has at least ten counts. The V call is TRBV2, the J call TRBJ1-5; D is uncertain. This CDR3 is built from 15 residues. Trimming pared 6 bases from V and 4 bases from J, leaving 16 bases between. The germline V gene has CDR1 SNHLY and CDR2 FYNNEI. The DNA of the CDR3 is TGTGCCAGCAGCGCCGGGTCCTCCTTAAATCAGCCCCAGCATTTT. Protein sequence: CASSAGSSLNQPQHF.

This clonotype was counted a few times. CDR3 in DNA: TGTGCCAGCAGCACCCGGATGGGAAAAAACTATGGCTACACCTTC. It encodes CASSTRMGKNYGYTF. The chain has TRBV7-8 and TRBJ1-2; D uncertain. Germline V gene data show CDR1 as SGHVS and CDR2 as FQNEAQ. Between the trimmed V and J ends, which lost 5 bases and 2 bases, there was a span of 15 bases. The CDR3 is 15 residues long.

This clonotype turned up a few times. The chain employs TRBV14 and TRBJ2-1; a possible D gene is TRBD2 (6 bases). Germline V gene sequence: CDR1 SGHDN, CDR2 FVKESK. The ends were cut back, 5 bases at V and 7 bases at J, with 15 bases in the middle. The CDR3 is 14 amino acids. The CDR3, as DNA: TGTGCCAGCAGCAGACCGACTAGAAGGAATGAGCAGTTCTTC. The encoded protein is CASSRPTRRNEQFF.

In this sample, this clonotype turned up a few times. CDR3 sequence (DNA): TGTGCCAGGTCACAGGGGGCAGACGGGGAGCTGTTTTTT. Its translation: CARSQGADGELFF. The chain links TRBV6-1 to TRBJ2-2; TRBD1 aligns across 9 bases. This CDR3 is 13 amino acids long. Trimming at V came to 9 bases and at J to 7 bases, leaving 6 bases not matched to a gene. Germline loops: CDR1 MNHNS, CDR2 SASEGT.

This clonotype turned up a few times. The chain uses TRBV15 and TRBJ2-7; 12 bases fit TRBD1. From germline, CDR1 is LNHNV and CDR2 YYDKDF (reference sequence). The CDR3 loop spans 15 amino acids. The ends lost 2 bases at V and 9 bases at J; junction bases unmatched: 8. In DNA, the CDR3 is TGTGCCACCAGCAGACCTCCCGGGACAGGGGGCCTGCAGTACTTC. Amino acids: CATSRPPGTGGLQYF.

V and J are TRBV9 and TRBJ1-6, with D uncertain. The CDR3 extends over 14 amino acids. Germline V CDR1 and CDR2: SGDLS, YYNGEE. V was cut by 0 bases and J by 5 bases, with 6 bases left in between. CDR3 residues: CASSVGADNSPLHF. The CDR3 DNA reads as TGTGCCAGCAGCGTAGGGGCAGATAATTCACCCCTCCACTTT. The complete variable domain, with remaining parts taken from reference TRBV9 and TRBJ1-6, reads DSGVTQTPKHLITATGQRVTLRCSPRSGDLSVYWYQQSLDQGLQFLIQYYNGEERAKGNILERFSAQQFPDLHSELNLSSLELGDSALYFCASSVGADNSPLHFGNGTRLTVT.